The clone carrying this TCR beta chain was recorded a few times. This record comes from a study of molecular identifiers for immune sequencing clone quantification. This CDR3 has 15 residues. Trimming took off 2 bases at V and 3 bases at J, with 16 bases between the two ends. Per germline, CDR1 SQVTM and CDR2 ANQGSEA. MiXCR, run by TCRdb on the PCR reads, gives a single entry per CDR3 protein. In the table there are some 680,000 distinct CDR3 sequences, about 25% of which are singletons. With 10%, 30% or 50% of RNA, about 17,000 to 1,100,000 naive CD8 T cells were sequenced. Isolation of naive CD8 T cells was achieved by sorting on a CD8+CD4-CCR7+CD45RA+ phenotype.

The sequencing input was naive CD8+ T cells from blood, with Jurkat cell RNA spiked in. Subset here: FACS-sorted CD8+CD4-CCR7+CD45RA+ naive T cells. The TCR originated in a human donor in good health. Some libraries in this study had Jurkat cell RNA spiked in. The rearrangement links TRBV29-1 to TRBJ1-1, with D perhaps TRBD1 (5 bases). The DNA of the CDR3 is TGCAGCGTTGAAATACAGGACCGGGGGGACACTGAAGCTTTCTTT. Encoded protein: CSVEIQDRGDTEAFF. Variable domain in full (rest from reference TRBV29-1 and TRBJ1-1): SAVISQKPSRDICQRGTSLTIQCQVDSQVTMMFWYRQQPGQSLTLIATANQGSEATYESGFVIDKFPISRPNLTFSTLTVSNMSPEDSSIYLCSVEIQDRGDTEAFFGQGTRLTVV.